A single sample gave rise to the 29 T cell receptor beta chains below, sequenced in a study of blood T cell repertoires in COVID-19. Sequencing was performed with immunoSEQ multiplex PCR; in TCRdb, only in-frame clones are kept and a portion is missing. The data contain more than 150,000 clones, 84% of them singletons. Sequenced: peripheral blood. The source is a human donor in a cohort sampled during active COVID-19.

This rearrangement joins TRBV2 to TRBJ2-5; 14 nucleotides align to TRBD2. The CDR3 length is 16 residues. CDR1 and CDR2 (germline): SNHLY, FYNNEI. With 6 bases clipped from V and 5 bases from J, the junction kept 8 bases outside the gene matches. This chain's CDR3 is CASSYGLAGGMETQYF. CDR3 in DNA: TGTGCCAGCAGCTACGGACTAGCGGGGGGAATGGAGACCCAGTACTTC.

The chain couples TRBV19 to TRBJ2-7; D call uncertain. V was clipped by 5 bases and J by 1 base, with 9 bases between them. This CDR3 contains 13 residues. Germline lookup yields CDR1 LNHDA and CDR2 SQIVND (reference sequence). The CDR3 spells CASSQKRSYEQYF. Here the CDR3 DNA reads TGTGCCAGTAGTCAGAAGAGGTCCTACGAGCAGTACTTC.

The CDR3 here is CASSLDYQLVSGNTIYF. DNA of the CDR3: TGCGCCAGCAGCTTGGACTACCAACTAGTCTCTGGAAACACCATATATTTT. V is TRBV5-1 and J is TRBJ1-3, with D hard to call. Trimming removed 0 bases from V and 0 bases from J, with 13 bases in between. The CDR3 is 17 amino acids. The germline V gene has CDR1 SGHRS and CDR2 YFSETQ.

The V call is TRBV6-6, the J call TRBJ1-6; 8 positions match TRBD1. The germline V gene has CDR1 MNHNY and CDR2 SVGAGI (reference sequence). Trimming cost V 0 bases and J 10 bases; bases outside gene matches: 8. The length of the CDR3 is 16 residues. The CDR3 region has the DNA TGTGCCAGCAGTTACTCCCCGGACAGGGTTGGATCACCCCTCCACTTT. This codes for CASSYSPDRVGSPLHF.

CDR3 protein: CASSLSGEGNTIYF. CDR3 sequence (DNA): TGTGCCAGCAGCTTATCGGGAGAGGGAAACACCATATATTTT. J is TRBJ1-3 and V is TRBV7-9; D call uncertain. The CDR3 runs 14 residues. Germline V gene lookup returns CDR1 SEHNR and CDR2 FQNEAQ (reference sequence). Trimming took 2 bases from V and 4 from J, leaving 9 bases between them.

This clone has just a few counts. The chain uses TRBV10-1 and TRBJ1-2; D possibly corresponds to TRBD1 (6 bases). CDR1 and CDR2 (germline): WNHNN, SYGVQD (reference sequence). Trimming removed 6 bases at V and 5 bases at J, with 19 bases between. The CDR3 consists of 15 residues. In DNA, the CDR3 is TGCGCCAGCAGCCCGACGGCCCAGGGGTCTTATGGCTACACCTTC. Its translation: CASSPTAQGSYGYTF.

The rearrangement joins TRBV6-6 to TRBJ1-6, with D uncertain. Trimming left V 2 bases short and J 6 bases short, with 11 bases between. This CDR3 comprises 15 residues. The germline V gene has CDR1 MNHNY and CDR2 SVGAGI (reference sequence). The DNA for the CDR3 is TGTGCCAGCAGTTACGAGGAGGCTGGTAATTCACCCCTCCACTTT. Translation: CASSYEEAGNSPLHF.

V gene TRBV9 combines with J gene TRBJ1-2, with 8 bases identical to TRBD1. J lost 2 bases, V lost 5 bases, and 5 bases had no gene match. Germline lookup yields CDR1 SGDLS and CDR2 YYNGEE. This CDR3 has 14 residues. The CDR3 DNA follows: TGTGCCAGCAGAGAAGGACAGGGAAACTATGGCTACACCTTC. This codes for CASREGQGNYGYTF.

CDR3 in DNA: TGTGCCAGTAGGGGGACAGAGAACACTGAAGCTTTCTTT. This sequence encodes CASRGTENTEAFF. This sequence joins TRBV19 and TRBJ1-1; 7 bases line up with TRBD1. This CDR3 comprises 13 residues. V gave up 6 bases and J gave up 1 base; unmatched junction bases: 2. Germline CDR1 is LNHDA and CDR2 is SQIVND (reference sequence).

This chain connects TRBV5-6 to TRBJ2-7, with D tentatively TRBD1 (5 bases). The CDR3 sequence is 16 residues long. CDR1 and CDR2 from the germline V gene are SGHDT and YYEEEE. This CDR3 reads CVLRVQGGSDSYEQYF. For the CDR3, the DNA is TGTGTCCTAAGGGTGCAGGGTGGTAGTGATAGCTACGAGCAGTACTTC.

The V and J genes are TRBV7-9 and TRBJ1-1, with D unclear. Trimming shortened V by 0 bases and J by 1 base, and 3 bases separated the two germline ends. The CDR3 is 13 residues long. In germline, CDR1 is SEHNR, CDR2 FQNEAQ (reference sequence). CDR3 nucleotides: TGTGCCAGCAGCTTAGCCGGGAACACTGAAGCTTTCTTT. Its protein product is CASSLAGNTEAFF.

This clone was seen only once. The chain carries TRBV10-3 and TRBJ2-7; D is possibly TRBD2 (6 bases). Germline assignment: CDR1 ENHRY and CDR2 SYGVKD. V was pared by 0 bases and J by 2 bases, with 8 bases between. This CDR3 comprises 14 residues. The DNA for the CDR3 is TGTGCCATCAGTGAGTCTCCGGGGGCCTACGAGCAGTACTTC. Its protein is CAISESPGAYEQYF.

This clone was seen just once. The CDR3 loop is CASSQEGQGDGNYGYTF. CDR3 sequence (DNA): TGTGCCAGCAGCCAAGAAGGACAGGGTGATGGTAACTATGGCTACACCTTC. The rearrangement links TRBV3-1 (or the pseudogene TRBV3-2) to TRBJ1-2, with TRBD1 identical over 8 bases. Germline lookup yields CDR1 LGHDT and CDR2 YNNKEL (reference sequence). The CDR3 is 17 residues long. V lost 0 bases to trimming and J lost 1 base; unmatched junction nucleotides: 7.

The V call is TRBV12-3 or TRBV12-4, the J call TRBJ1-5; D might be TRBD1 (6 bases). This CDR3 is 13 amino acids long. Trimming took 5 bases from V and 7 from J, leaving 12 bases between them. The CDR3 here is CASSNQGLQPQHF. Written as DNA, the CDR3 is TGTGCCAGCAGTAACCAGGGGCTGCAGCCCCAGCATTTT.

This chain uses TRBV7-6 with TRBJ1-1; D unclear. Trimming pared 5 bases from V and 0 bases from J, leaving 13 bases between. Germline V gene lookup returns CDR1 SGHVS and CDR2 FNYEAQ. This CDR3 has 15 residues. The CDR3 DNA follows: TGTGCCAGCAGCATCGGAACGGGATTGAACACTGAAGCTTTCTTT. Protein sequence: CASSIGTGLNTEAFF.

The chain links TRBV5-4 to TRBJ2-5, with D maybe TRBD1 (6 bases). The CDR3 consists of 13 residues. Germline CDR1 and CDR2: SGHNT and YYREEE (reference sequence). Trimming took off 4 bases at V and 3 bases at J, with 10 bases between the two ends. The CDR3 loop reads CASSTHREETQYF. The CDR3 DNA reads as TGTGCCAGCAGCACCCACAGGGAAGAGACCCAGTACTTC.

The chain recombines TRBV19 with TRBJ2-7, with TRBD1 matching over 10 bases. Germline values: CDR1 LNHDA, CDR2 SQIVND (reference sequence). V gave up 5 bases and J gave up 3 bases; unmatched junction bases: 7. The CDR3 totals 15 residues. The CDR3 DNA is TGTGCCAGTAGTCCTGGGACAGGGGTCCTCTACGAGCAGTACTTC. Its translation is CASSPGTGVLYEQYF. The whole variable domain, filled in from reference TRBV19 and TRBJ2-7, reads DGGITQSPKYLFRKEGQNVTLSCEQNLNHDAMYWYRQDPGQGLRLIYYSQIVNDFQKGDIAEGYSVSREKKESFPLTVTSAQKNPTAFYLCASSPGTGVLYEQYFGPGTRLTVT.

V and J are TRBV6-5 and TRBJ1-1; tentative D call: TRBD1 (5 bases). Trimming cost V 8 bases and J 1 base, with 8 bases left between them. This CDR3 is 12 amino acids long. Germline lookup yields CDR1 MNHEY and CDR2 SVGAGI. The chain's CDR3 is CASPDRNTEAFF. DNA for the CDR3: TGTGCCAGCCCAGACAGGAACACTGAAGCTTTCTTT.

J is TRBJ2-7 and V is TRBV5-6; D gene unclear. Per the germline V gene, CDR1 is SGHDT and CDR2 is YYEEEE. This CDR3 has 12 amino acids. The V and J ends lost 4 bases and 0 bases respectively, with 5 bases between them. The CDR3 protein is CASSQNSYEQYF. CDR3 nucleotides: TGTGCCAGCAGCCAGAACTCCTACGAGCAGTACTTC. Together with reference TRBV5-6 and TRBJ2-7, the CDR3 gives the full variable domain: DAGVTQSPTHLIKTRGQQVTLRCSPKSGHDTVSWYQQALGQGPQFIFQYYEEEERQRGNFPDRFSGHQFPNYSSELNVNALLLGDSALYLCASSQNSYEQYFGPGTRLTVT.

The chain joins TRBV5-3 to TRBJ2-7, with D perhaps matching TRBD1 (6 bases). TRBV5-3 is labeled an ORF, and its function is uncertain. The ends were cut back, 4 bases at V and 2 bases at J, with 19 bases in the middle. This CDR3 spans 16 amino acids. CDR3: CARSPIPGVETYEQYF. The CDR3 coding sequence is TGTGCCAGAAGCCCTATCCCAGGGGTTGAGACCTACGAGCAGTACTTC.

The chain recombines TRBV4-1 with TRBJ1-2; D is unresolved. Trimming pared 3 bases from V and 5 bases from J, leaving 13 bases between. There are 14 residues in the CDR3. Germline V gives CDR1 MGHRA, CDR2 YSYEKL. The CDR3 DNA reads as TGCGCCAGCAGCCACGTGGGTTCCGGGTATGGCTACACCTTC. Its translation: CASSHVGSGYGYTF.

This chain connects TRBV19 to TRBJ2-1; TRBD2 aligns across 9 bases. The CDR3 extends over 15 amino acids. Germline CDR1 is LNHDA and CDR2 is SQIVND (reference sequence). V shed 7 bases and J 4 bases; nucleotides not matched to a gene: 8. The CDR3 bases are TGTGCCAGTACTAAGACTAGCGGATATTACAATGAGCAGTTCTTC. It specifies CASTKTSGYYNEQFF.

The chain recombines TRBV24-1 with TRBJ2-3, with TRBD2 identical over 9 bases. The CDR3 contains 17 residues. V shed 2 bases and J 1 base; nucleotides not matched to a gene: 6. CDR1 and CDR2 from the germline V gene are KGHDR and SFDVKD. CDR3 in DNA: TGTGCCACCAGTGATTCACCTTTAGCGGGGGGCACAGATACGCAGTATTTT. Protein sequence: CATSDSPLAGGTDTQYF.

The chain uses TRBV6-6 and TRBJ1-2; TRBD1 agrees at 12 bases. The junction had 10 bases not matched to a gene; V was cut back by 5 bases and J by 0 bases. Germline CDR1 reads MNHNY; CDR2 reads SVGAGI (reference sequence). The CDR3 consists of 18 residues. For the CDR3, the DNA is TGTGCCAGCAGTCCCCGGGGACAGGGGGCCGTTCCTAACTATGGCTACACCTTC. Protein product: CASSPRGQGAVPNYGYTF.

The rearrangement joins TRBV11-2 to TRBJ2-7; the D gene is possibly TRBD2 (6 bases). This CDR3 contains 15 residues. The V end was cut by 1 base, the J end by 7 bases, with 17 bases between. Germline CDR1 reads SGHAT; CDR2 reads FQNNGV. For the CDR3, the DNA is TGTGCCAGCAGCTTAGTTTCTAGCGCCGTACGAGAGCAGTACTTC. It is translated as CASSLVSSAVREQYF.

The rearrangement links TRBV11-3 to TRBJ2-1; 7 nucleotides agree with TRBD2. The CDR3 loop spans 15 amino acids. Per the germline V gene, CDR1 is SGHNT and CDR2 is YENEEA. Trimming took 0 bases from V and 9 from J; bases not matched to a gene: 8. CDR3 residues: CASSLDPGLSTEQFF. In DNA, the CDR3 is TGTGCCAGCAGCTTAGATCCGGGACTATCGACTGAGCAGTTCTTC.

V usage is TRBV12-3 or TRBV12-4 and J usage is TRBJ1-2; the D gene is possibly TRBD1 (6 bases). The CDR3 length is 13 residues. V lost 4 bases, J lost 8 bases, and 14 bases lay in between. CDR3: CASSSYRTAGYTF. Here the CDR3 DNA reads TGTGCCAGCAGTTCCTATCGGACAGCAGGCTACACCTTC.

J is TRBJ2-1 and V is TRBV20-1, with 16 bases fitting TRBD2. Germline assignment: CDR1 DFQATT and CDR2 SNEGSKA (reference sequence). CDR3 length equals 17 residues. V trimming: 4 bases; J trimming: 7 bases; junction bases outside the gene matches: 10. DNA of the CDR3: TGCAGTGCTATTGAAGGGACTAGCGGGGGGGCGAGGAATGAGCAGTTCTTC. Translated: CSAIEGTSGGARNEQFF.

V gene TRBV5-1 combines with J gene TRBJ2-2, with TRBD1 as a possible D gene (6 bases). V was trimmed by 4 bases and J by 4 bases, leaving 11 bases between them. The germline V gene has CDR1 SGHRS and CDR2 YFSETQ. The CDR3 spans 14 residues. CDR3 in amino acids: CASSHGQFTGELFF. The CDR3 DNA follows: TGCGCCAGCAGCCATGGACAGTTCACCGGGGAGCTGTTTTTT.